The 22 T cell receptor beta chains below all came from one sample that was sequenced in a study of T cell responses to AZD1222 COVID-19 vaccine. Profiling relied on immunoSEQ multiplex PCR, and the TCRdb table lists in-frame clones only, not all of them. The repertoire consists of 90,000 to 120,000 clones, with around nine tenths occurring once and the leading ten covering about 5%. Sequenced material: peripheral blood, taken 28 days after the second AZD1222 dose. Receptors originate from an adult who received the AZD1222 COVID-19 vaccine.

This sequence joins TRBV7-8 and TRBJ2-7; D is unclear. The CDR3 extends over 15 amino acids. Germline V gives CDR1 SGHVS, CDR2 FQNEAQ. Deletions cut 8 bases from V and 0 bases from J, with 17 bases between. The CDR3 loop is CASAARAVGSYEQYF. CDR3 sequence (DNA): TGTGCCAGCGCAGCGCGCGCGGTTGGCTCCTACGAGCAGTACTTC.

The genes are TRBV19 and TRBJ1-6; D is unclear. Germline loops: CDR1 LNHDA, CDR2 SQIVND (reference sequence). Trimming pared 3 bases from V and 0 bases from J, leaving 6 bases between. There are 15 residues in the CDR3. CDR3 DNA sequence: TGTGCCAGTAGTATCAAAAGCTCCTATAATTCACCCCTCCACTTT. It specifies CASSIKSSYNSPLHF.

The V and J genes are TRBV4-1 and TRBJ1-1; D is possibly TRBD1 (5 bases). Trimming pared 1 base from V and 4 bases from J, leaving 10 bases between. This CDR3 contains 14 residues. Germline CDR1 is MGHRA and CDR2 is YSYEKL. In nucleotides, the CDR3 is TGCGCCAGCAGCCAAGCGGGGGGGGTCACTGAAGCTTTCTTT. Translated: CASSQAGGVTEAFF.

The V call is TRBV19, the J call TRBJ2-1, with 11 bases fitting TRBD1. With V trimmed by 6 bases and J by 10 bases, 14 bases remained unmatched. This CDR3 is built from 16 residues. Germline V gene lookup returns CDR1 LNHDA and CDR2 SQIVND (reference sequence). Here the CDR3 reads CASRLKTGTGGGEQFF. Here the CDR3 DNA reads TGTGCCAGTAGATTAAAAACCGGGACAGGGGGTGGGGAGCAGTTCTTC.

V is TRBV5-4 and J is TRBJ2-3, with TRBD1 matching 7 bases. Germline-derived CDR1 and CDR2 are SGHNT and YYREEE (reference sequence). V lost 1 base and J lost 4; bases outside the gene matches: 6. The CDR3 totals 15 residues. CDR3 loop: CASSLNPTGADTQYF. The CDR3 DNA reads TGTGCCAGCAGCTTGAACCCCACAGGGGCAGATACGCAGTATTTT.

V gene TRBV3-1 (or the pseudogene TRBV3-2) combines with J gene TRBJ2-3; 7 nucleotides match TRBD1. Per germline, CDR1 LGHDT and CDR2 YNNKEL (reference sequence). Trimming at V came to 5 bases and at J to 5 bases, leaving 10 bases not matched to a gene. The CDR3 has 15 residues. For the CDR3, the DNA is TGTGCCAGCAGCTTCGACAGGGTAATTCGAGATACGCAGTATTTT. Its protein product is CASSFDRVIRDTQYF.

V and J are TRBV11-2 and TRBJ2-3, with unresolved D. Trimming pared 5 bases from V and 0 bases from J, leaving 9 bases between. This CDR3 is 14 amino acids long. Germline loops: CDR1 SGHAT, CDR2 FQNNGV. The DNA for the CDR3 is TGTGCCAGCAGCCCAAGTCCTAGCACAGATACGCAGTATTTT. Amino acids: CASSPSPSTDTQYF.

A note on this clone: This same CDR3 is encoded by further DNA sequences in the sample. The V gene is TRBV11-2, the J gene TRBJ1-5; unclear D gene. Deletions cut 5 bases from V and 2 bases from J, with 10 bases between. This CDR3 comprises 14 residues. Germline CDR1 is SGHAT and CDR2 is FQNNGV. Written as DNA, the CDR3 is TGTGCCAGCAGCCTGGGTGGTGGCAATCAGCCCCAGCATTTT. It encodes CASSLGGGNQPQHF.

The V and J genes are TRBV3-1 (or the pseudogene TRBV3-2) and TRBJ2-1, with 8 nucleotides matching TRBD1. The germline CDR1 and CDR2 sequences are LGHDT and YNNKEL (reference sequence). CDR3 length equals 15 residues. Trimming cost V 0 bases and J 11 bases; bases outside gene matches: 9. CDR3 amino acids: CASSQEGPGGVKQFF. The CDR3, as DNA: TGTGCCAGCAGCCAAGAAGGTCCAGGGGGCGTTAAGCAGTTCTTC.

V and J are TRBV6-5 and TRBJ2-7; 8 bases map to TRBD1. CDR1 MNHEY and CDR2 SVGAGI come from the germline V gene. Trimming removed 6 bases from V and 1 base from J; junction bases left unmatched: 8. CDR3 length: 15 residues. The DNA for the CDR3 is TGTGCCAGCAGGCCCGCGAGACAGGGGTCCTACGAGCAGTACTTC. Its translation is CASRPARQGSYEQYF.

V and J are TRBV7-2 and TRBJ1-2; 10 bases are shared with TRBD1. The J segment lost 6 bases and the V segment lost 5 bases, leaving 9 bases of the junction unmatched. The CDR3 sequence is 15 residues long. CDR1 is SGHTA and CDR2 is FQGNSA in the germline V gene. CDR3 DNA sequence: TGTGCCAGCAGCCCTCGGCGGACAGGGGGGGATGGCTACACCTTC. Translated, it gives CASSPRRTGGDGYTF.

This chain connects TRBV6-5 to TRBJ1-1; D not resolved. CDR1 MNHEY and CDR2 SVGAGI come from the germline V gene. This CDR3 is built from 11 residues. The V end lost 8 bases, the J end lost 0 bases, and 4 bases lay between the germline ends. The CDR3 bases are TGTGCCAGCGGGATGAACACTGAAGCTTTCTTT. Its protein is CASGMNTEAFF.

The rearrangement uses TRBV7-9 and TRBJ2-5; D gene ambiguous. Looked up from germline, CDR1 is SEHNR and CDR2 is FQNEAQ (reference sequence). V lost 5 bases, J lost 0 bases, and 13 bases lay in between. The CDR3 has 15 amino acids. CDR3: CASSPPAPYQETQYF. For the CDR3, the DNA is TGTGCCAGCAGCCCCCCGGCCCCGTACCAAGAGACCCAGTACTTC. Full variable domain (outside the CDR3, taken from reference TRBV7-9 and TRBJ2-5): DTGVSQNPRHKITKRGQNVTFRCDPISEHNRLYWYRQTLGQGPEFLTYFQNEAQLEKSRLLSDRFSAERPKGSFSTLEIQRTEQGDSAMYLCASSPPAPYQETQYFGPGTRLLVL.

The rearrangement uses TRBV19 and TRBJ2-7; 7 nucleotides line up with TRBD1. J lost 4 bases, V lost 6 bases, and 12 bases had no gene match. Germline V gene lookup returns CDR1 LNHDA and CDR2 SQIVND (reference sequence). CDR3 length: 15 amino acids. CDR3 region: CASSKGDSLRYEQYF. CDR3 coding DNA: TGTGCCAGTAGCAAAGGGGACAGCCTGAGATACGAGCAGTACTTC.

J is TRBJ1-1 and V is TRBV3-1 (or the pseudogene TRBV3-2), with D uncertain. The CDR3 is 12 amino acids. Germline values: CDR1 LGHDT, CDR2 YNNKEL (reference sequence). The ends were cut back, 4 bases at V and 4 bases at J, with 7 bases in the middle. The CDR3 nucleotides read TGTGCCAGCAGCCTAGCAGGCACTGAAGCTTTCTTT. This encodes CASSLAGTEAFF.

V is TRBV27 and J is TRBJ1-5, with a tentative D call TRBD1 (5 bases). The germline CDR1 and CDR2 sequences are MNHEY and SMNVEV (reference sequence). The CDR3 runs to 14 residues. V lost 1 base and J lost 4, with 8 bases in between. Here the CDR3 reads CASSLLGENQPQHF. The CDR3 DNA is TGTGCCAGCAGTTTATTGGGGGAGAATCAGCCCCAGCATTTT.

The sample holds one count of this clone. V usage is TRBV5-1 and J usage is TRBJ1-4; no definite D call. V shed 0 bases and J shed 6 bases, with 6 bases lying between them. Per germline, CDR1 SGHRS and CDR2 YFSETQ. The CDR3 has 13 amino acids. The CDR3 is CASSLERDEKLFF. The CDR3 nucleotides read TGCGCCAGCAGCTTGGAGAGGGATGAAAAACTGTTTTTT.

The J gene is TRBJ1-1, the V gene TRBV6-5; 9 bases align to TRBD1. Trimming at V came to 7 bases and at J to 3 bases, leaving 9 bases not matched to a gene. The CDR3 contains 15 residues. Germline V gives CDR1 MNHEY, CDR2 SVGAGI. CDR3 sequence (DNA): TGTGCCAGCATCCCACAGGGGGCGGGGGACACTGAAGCTTTCTTT. Its protein is CASIPQGAGDTEAFF.

This rearrangement joins TRBV30 to TRBJ2-7, with D maybe TRBD2 (5 bases). This CDR3 spans 13 amino acids. The V and J ends lost 1 base and 4 bases respectively, with 11 bases between them. Germline V CDR1 and CDR2: GTSNPN, SVGIG (reference sequence). CDR3 DNA: TGTGCCTGGAGTGGGCAGCCGGGATACGAGCAGTACTTC. It translates to CAWSGQPGYEQYF.

The chain uses TRBV19 and TRBJ2-7; D unclear. The CDR3 extends over 14 amino acids. The germline gives CDR1 LNHDA, CDR2 SQIVND (reference sequence). The germline V and J ends were trimmed by 2 bases and 2 bases, with 10 bases remaining between them. The CDR3 DNA sequence: TGTGCCAGTAGTATAAGGACCCAAGCCTACGAGCAGTACTTC. Translation gives CASSIRTQAYEQYF.

This clone was counted a few times. The gene calls are TRBV4-1 and TRBJ2-7; 8 bases fit TRBD1. The V gene end was trimmed by 1 base and the J gene end by 0 bases; junction bases not matched to a gene: 8. The CDR3 is made up of 17 amino acids. CDR1 and CDR2 (germline): MGHRA, YSYEKL. Written as DNA, the CDR3 is TGCGCCAGCAGCCAAGGTGGGGACAGGTCGAGCTCCTACGAGCAGTACTTC. It codes for CASSQGGDRSSSYEQYF.

This clone showed up just once. This chain joins TRBV27 and TRBJ2-7, with TRBD1 identical over 8 bases. Germline CDR1 is MNHEY and CDR2 is SMNVEV (reference sequence). The CDR3 spans 17 residues. J lost 0 bases, V lost 1 base, and 8 bases had no gene match. The CDR3 region has the DNA TGTGCCAGCAGTTTATTCGGACAGGGATTTAGCTCCTACGAGCAGTACTTC. Protein product: CASSLFGQGFSSYEQYF.